A single sample gave rise to the 2 T cell receptor beta chains below, sequenced in a study of blood T cell repertoires in COVID-19. The data were produced by immunoSEQ multiplex PCR, yet TCRdb's version contains in-frame clones alone and is incomplete. The sample lists tens of thousands of clones; roughly 80% were seen once. The source material was peripheral blood. These receptors were taken from a man older than 75 with acute or convalescent COVID-19.

The V call is TRBV3-1 (or the pseudogene TRBV3-2), the J call TRBJ1-2, with TRBD1 matching over 8 bases. Germline V gene data show CDR1 as LGHDT and CDR2 as YNNKEL (reference sequence). Trimming removed 3 bases from V and 2 bases from J; junction bases left unmatched: 5. CDR3 size: 15 residues. Written as DNA, the CDR3 is TGTGCCAGCAGCCAGGAGACAGGGGCCAACTATGGCTACACCTTC. It yields the protein CASSQETGANYGYTF.

V and J are TRBV18 and TRBJ1-2; 8 positions agree with TRBD1. Germline CDR1 and CDR2: KGHSH and LQKENI. V trimming: 3 bases; J trimming: 8 bases; junction bases outside the gene matches: 5. There are 13 residues in the CDR3. The CDR3 coding sequence is TGTGCCAGCTCACCCGACAGGGGTAGCGGCTACACCTTC. Translating gives CASSPDRGSGYTF.